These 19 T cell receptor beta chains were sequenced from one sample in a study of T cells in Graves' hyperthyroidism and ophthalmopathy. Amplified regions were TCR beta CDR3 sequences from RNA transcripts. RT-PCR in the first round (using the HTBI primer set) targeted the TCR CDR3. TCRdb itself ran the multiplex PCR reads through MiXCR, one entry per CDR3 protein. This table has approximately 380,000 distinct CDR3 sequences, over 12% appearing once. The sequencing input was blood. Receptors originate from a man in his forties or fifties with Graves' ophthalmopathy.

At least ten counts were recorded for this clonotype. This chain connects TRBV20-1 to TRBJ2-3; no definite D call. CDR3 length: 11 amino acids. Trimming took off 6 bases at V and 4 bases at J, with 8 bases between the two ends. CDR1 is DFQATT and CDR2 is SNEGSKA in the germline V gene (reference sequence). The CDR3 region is CSAAAADTQYF. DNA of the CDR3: TGCAGTGCCGCAGCTGCAGATACGCAGTATTTT.

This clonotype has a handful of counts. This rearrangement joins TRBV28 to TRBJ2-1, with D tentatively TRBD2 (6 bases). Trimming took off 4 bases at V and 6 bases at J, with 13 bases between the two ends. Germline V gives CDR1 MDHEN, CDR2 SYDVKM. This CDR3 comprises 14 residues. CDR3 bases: TGTGCCAGCAGTTCCTACGGACTAACCAATGAGCAGTTCTTC. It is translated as CASSSYGLTNEQFF.

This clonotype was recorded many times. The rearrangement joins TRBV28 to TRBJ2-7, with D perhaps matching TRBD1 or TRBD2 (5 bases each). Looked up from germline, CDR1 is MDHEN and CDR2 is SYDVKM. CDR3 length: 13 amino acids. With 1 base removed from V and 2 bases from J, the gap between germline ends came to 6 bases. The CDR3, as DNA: TGTGCCAGCAGTTTATTGGGACCCTACGAGCAGTACTTC. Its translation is CASSLLGPYEQYF.

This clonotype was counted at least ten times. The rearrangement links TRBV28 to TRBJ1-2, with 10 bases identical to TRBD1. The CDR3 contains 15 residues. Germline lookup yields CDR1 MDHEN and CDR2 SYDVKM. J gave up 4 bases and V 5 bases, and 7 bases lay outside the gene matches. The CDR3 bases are TGTGCCAGCAGTAGAATCCGGGACAGGGGCTATGGCTACACCTTC. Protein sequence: CASSRIRDRGYGYTF.

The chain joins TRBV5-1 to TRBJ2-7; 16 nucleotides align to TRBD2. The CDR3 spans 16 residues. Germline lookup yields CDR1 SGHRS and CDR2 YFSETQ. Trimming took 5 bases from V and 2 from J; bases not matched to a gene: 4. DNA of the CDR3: TGCGCCAGCAGACACGGGACTAGCGGGAGGGCCTACGAGCAGTACTTC. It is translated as CASRHGTSGRAYEQYF. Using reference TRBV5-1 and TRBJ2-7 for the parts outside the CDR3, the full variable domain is KAGVTQTPRYLIKTRGQQVTLSCSPISGHRSVSWYQQTPGQGLQFLFEYFSETQRNKGNFPGRFSGRQFSNSRSEMNVSTLELGDSALYLCASRHGTSGRAYEQYFGPGTRLTVT.

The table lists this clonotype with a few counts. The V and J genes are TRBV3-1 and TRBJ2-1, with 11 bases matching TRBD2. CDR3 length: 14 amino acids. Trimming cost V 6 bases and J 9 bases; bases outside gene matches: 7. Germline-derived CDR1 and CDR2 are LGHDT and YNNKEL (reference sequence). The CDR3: CASRLAGVGLEQFF. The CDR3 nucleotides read TGTGCCAGCAGACTAGCGGGAGTCGGCCTTGAGCAGTTCTTC.

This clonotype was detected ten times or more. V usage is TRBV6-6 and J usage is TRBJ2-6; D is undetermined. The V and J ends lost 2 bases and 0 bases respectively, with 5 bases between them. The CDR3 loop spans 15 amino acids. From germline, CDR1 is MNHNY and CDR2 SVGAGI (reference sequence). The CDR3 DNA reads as TGTGCCAGCAGTTACAGGCTCTCTGGGGCCAACGTCCTGACTTTC. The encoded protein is CASSYRLSGANVLTF.

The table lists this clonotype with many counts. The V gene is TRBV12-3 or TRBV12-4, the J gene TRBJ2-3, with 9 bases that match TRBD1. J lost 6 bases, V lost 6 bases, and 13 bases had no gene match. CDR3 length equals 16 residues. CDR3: CASRINTGGLWDTQYF. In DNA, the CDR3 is TGTGCCAGCAGGATCAACACAGGGGGCCTTTGGGATACGCAGTATTTT.

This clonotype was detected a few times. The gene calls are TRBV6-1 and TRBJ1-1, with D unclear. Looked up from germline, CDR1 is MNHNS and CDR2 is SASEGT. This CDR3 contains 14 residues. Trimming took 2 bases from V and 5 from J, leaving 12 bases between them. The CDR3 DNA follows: TGTGCCAGCAGTGAATTAGGTAGTTCAACTGAAGCTTTCTTT. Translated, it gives CASSELGSSTEAFF.

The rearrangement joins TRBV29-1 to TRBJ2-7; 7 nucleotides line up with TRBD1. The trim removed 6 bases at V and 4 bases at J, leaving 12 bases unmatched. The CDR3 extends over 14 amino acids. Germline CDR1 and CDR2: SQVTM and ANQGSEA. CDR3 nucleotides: TGCAGCGTGGCTCAGGGGGTTGGTTTTTACGAGCAGTACTTC. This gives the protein CSVAQGVGFYEQYF.

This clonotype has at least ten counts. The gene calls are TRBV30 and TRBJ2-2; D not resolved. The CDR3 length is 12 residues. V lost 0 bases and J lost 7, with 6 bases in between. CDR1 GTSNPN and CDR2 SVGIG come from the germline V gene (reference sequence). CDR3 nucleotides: TGTGCCTGGAGTGTACCGGGCGGGGAGCTGTTTTTT. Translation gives CAWSVPGGELFF.

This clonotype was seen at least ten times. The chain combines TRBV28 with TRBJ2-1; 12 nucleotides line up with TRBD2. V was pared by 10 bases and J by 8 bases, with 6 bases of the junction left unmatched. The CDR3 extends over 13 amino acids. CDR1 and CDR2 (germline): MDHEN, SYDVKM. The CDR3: CATSTSGSDEQFF. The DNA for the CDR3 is TGTGCCACCTCGACTAGCGGGAGCGATGAGCAGTTCTTC.

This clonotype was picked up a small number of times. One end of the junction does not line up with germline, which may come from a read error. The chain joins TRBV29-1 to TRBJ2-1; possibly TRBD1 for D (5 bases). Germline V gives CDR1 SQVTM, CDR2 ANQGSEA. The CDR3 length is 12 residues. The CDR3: CSVGTQGNEQSF. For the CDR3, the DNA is TGCAGCGTCGGAACCCAGGGAAATGAGCAGTCCTTC.

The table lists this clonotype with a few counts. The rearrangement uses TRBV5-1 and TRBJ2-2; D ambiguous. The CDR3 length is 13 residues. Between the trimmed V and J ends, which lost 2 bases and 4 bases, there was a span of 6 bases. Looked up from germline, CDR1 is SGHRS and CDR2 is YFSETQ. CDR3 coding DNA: TGCGCCAGCAGCTTTCTGGGCACCGGGGAGCTGTTTTTT. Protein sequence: CASSFLGTGELFF.

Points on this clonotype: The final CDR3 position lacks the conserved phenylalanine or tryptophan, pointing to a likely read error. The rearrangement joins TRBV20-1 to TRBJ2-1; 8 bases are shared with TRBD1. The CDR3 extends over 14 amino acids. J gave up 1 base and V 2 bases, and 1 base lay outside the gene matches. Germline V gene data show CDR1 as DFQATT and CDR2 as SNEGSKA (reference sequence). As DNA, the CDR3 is TGCAGTGCTAGACAGGGGGCTTCCTACAATGAGCAGTTCCTC. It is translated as CSARQGASYNEQFL.

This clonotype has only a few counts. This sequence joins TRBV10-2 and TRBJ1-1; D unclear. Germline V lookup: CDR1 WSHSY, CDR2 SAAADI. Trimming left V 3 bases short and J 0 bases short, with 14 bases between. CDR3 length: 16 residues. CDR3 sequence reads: CASSDPVLGVNTEAFF. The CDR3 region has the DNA TGCGCCAGCAGTGATCCAGTTTTGGGCGTGAACACTGAAGCTTTCTTT.

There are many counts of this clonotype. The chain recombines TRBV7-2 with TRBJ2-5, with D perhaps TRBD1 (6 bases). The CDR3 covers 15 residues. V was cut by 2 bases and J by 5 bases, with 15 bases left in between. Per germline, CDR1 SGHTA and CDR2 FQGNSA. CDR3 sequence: CASSLWGPGMETQYF. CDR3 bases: TGTGCCAGCAGCTTATGGGGGCCAGGGATGGAGACCCAGTACTTC. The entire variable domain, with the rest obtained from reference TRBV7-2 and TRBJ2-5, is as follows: GAGVSQSPSNKVTEKGKDVELRCDPISGHTALYWYRQSLGQGLEFLIYFQGNSAPDKSGLPSDRFSAERTGGSVSTLTIQRTQQEDSAVYLCASSLWGPGMETQYFGPGTRLLVL.

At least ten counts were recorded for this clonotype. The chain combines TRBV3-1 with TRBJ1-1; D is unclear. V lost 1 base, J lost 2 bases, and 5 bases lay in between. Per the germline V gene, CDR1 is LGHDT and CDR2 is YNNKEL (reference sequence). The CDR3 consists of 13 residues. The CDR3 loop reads CASSQGKNTEAFF. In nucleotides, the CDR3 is TGTGCCAGCAGCCAAGGAAAAAACACTGAAGCTTTCTTT.

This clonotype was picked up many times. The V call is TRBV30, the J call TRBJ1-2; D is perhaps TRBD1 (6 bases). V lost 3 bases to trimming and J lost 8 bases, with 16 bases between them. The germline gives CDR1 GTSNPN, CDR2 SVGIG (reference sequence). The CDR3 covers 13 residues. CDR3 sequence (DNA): TGTGCCTGGAGCCAAACCAGGGGTCGCGGCTACACCTTC. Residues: CAWSQTRGRGYTF.